This T cell receptor (beta chain) emerged from a study of CD8+CD57+ T cells in acquired aplastic anemia. As for the study in general: The sorted CD4+ and CD8+ cells yielded an average approximately 3 ug of DNA.

Whoever was chosen for sequencing had shown CD8+CD57+ cell expansion by flow cytometry. As a group, the patients uniformly had severe acquired aplastic anemia. At the time of blood sampling, patients had not yet received any therapy. This clonotype was seen just once. The CDR3 totals 14 residues. Trimming took off 5 bases at V and 8 bases at J, with 18 bases between the two ends. Genomic DNA templated the TCR beta VDJ and CDR3 profiling. TCRdb redid the calling of the reads with MiXCR, one entry per CDR3 protein. Of over 150,000 distinct CDR3 sequences listed, under 55% were seen once; the top ten hold around 2.9%.

The genes are TRBV12-3 or TRBV12-4 and TRBJ1-2; no clear D gene. This receptor was identified in a human donor with aplastic anemia. The sample taken for sequencing was sorted CD4+, CD8+, or CD8+CD57+ T cells (not recorded which) from PBMCs. For the CDR3, the DNA is TGTGCCAGCAGTCCTTTGACGGGTAACGGAGGCTACACCTTC. Protein sequence: CASSPLTGNGGYTF.